Described below is a single TCR beta chain sequence and its context. The data originate from a study of blood T cells in healthy people across ages. Healthy Russian Caucasian donors spanned ages about 6 to 100 years. Through a sample-barcoded 5' primer and a J-beta primer mix, a second PCR was run for roughly 6 to 12 cycles. Each cDNA was tagged by a template-switch adaptor containing 12 random nucleotides. TCRdb ran MiXCR on the 5' RACE reads and lists one entry per CDR3 protein. The table includes roughly 1.5 million distinct CDR3 sequences, about 42% detected once. The sample consisted of blood. This TCR came from a young woman in good health.

The CDR3, as DNA: TGTGCCAGCAGTTTCGAACCGCGTGAAGCTTTCTTT. Protein product: CASSFEPREAFF. The J gene is TRBJ1-1, the V gene TRBV28, with D uncertain. V lost 3 bases to trimming and J lost 7 bases, with 9 bases between them. The CDR3 spans 12 residues. The V gene's germline CDR1 is MDHEN and CDR2 SYDVKM.